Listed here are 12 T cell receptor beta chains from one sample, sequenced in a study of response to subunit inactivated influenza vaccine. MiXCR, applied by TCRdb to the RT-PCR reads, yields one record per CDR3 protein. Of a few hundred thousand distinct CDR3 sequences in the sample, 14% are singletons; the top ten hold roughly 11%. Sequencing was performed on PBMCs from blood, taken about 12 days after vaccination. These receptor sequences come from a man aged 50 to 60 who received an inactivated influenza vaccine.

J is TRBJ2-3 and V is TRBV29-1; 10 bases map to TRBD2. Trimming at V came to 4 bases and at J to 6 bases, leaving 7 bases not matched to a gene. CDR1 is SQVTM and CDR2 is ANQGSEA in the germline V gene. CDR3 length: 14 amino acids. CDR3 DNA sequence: TGCAGCGTTGCACTAGCGGGAAGGAGGGATACGCAGTATTTT. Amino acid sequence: CSVALAGRRDTQYF.

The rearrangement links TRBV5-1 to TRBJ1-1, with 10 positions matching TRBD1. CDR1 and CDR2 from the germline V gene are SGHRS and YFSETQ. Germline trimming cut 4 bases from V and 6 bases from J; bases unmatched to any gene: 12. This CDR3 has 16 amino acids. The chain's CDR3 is CASSVTGGAVIAEAFF. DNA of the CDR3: TGCGCCAGCAGCGTGACAGGGGGCGCGGTTATCGCTGAAGCTTTCTTT.

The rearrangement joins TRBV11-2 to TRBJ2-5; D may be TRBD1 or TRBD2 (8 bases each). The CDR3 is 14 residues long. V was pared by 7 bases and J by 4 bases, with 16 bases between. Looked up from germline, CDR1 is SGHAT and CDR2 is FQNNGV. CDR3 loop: CASTQGAGGETQYF. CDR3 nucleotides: TGTGCCAGCACGCAGGGGGCGGGAGGAGAGACCCAGTACTTC.

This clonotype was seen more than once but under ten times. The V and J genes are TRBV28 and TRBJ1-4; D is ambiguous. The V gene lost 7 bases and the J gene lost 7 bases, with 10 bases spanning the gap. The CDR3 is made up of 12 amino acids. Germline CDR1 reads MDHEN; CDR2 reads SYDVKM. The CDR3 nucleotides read TGTGCCAGCATGAGGTTGGGTGAAAAACTGTTTTTT. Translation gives CASMRLGEKLFF.

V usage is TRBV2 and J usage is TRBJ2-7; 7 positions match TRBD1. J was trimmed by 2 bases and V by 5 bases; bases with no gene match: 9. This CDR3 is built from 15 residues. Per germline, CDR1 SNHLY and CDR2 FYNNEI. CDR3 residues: CASSKEPGQPYEQYF. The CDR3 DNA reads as TGTGCCAGCAGTAAGGAACCGGGACAGCCCTACGAGCAGTACTTC.

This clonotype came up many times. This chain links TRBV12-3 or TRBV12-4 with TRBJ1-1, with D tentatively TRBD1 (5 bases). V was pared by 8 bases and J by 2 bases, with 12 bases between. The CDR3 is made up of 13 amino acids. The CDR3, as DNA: TGTGCCAGCGTTTGGGGGTTAAACACTGAAGCTTTCTTT. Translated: CASVWGLNTEAFF.

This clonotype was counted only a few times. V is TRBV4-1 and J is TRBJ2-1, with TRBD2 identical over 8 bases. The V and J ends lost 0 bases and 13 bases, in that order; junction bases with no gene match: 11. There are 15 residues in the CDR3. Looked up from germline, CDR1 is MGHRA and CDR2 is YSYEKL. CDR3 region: CASSQEGVSGDTQFF. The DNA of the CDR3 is TGCGCCAGCAGCCAAGAGGGGGTTAGCGGGGACACACAGTTCTTC.

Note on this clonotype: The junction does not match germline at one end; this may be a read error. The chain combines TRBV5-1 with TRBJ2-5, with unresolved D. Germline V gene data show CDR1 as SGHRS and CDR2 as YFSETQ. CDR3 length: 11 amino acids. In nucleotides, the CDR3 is TGCTCCAGCAGATTGGCGGAGACCCAGTACTTC. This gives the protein CSSRLAETQYF.

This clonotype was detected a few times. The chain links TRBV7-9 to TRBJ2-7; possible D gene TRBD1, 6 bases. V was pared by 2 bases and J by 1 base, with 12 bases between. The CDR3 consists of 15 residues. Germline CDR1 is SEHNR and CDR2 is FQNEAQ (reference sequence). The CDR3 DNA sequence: TGTGCCAGCAGCTTACGACAGGACAATTCCTACGAGCAGTACTTC. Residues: CASSLRQDNSYEQYF.

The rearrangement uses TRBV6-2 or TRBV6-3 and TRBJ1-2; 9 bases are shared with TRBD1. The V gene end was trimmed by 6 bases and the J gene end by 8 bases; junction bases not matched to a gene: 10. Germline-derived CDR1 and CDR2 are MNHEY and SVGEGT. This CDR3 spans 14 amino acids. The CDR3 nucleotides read TGTGCCAGCAGCCACCTCCGGGACAGGGAGGGCTACACCTTC. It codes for CASSHLRDREGYTF.

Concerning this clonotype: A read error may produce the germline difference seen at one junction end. The DNA for the CDR3 is TGTGCCACCAGCAGAATGCGGACAGATACGCGGTATTTT. It specifies CATSRMRTDTRYF. This chain connects TRBV15 to TRBJ2-3, with D perhaps matching TRBD1 (6 bases). Germline values: CDR1 LNHNV, CDR2 YYDKDF (reference sequence). CDR3 length equals 13 residues.

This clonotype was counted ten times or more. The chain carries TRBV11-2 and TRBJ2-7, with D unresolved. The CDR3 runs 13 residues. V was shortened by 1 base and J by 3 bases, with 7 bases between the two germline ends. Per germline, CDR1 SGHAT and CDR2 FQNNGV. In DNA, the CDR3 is TGTGCCAGCAGCTTAGGACACCTCTACGAGCAGTACTTC. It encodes CASSLGHLYEQYF.